Listed here are 16 T cell receptor beta chains from one sample, sequenced in a study of T cell changes during pregnancy in multiple sclerosis. Sequencing was performed with immunoSEQ multiplex PCR; in TCRdb, only in-frame clones are kept and a portion is missing. Among around 42,000 clones listed, about nine tenths were seen once. Here the sequenced sample was CD4+ T cells from peripheral blood mononuclear cells, taken before pregnancy. These receptors were taken from a female donor with multiple sclerosis, enrolled in a pregnancy study.

V usage is TRBV7-2 and J usage is TRBJ1-5; tentatively, D is TRBD1 (5 bases). The CDR3 extends over 16 amino acids. Germline values: CDR1 SGHTA, CDR2 FQGNSA. Trimming took off 2 bases at V and 0 bases at J, with 11 bases between the two ends. CDR3 residues: CASSLRGGYSNQPQHF. CDR3 bases: TGTGCCAGCAGCTTACGCGGGGGGTATAGCAATCAGCCCCAGCATTTT.

This rearrangement joins TRBV7-2 to TRBJ1-1; perhaps TRBD1 as D (5 bases). The germline V gene has CDR1 SGHTA and CDR2 FQGNSA. The CDR3 spans 13 residues. V shed 3 bases and J shed 3 bases, with 8 bases lying between them. As DNA, the CDR3 is TGTGCCAGCAGCTTGGGGCCCTACACTGAAGCTTTCTTT. Its translation is CASSLGPYTEAFF.

This rearrangement joins TRBV6-4 to TRBJ2-4, with D possibly being TRBD2 (6 bases). The germline V and J ends were trimmed by 3 bases and 6 bases, with 12 bases remaining between them. CDR3 length equals 14 residues. Germline V lookup: CDR1 MRHNA, CDR2 SNTAGT. CDR3: CASSEGEDRNIQYF. CDR3 nucleotide sequence: TGTGCCAGCAGTGAAGGGGAGGACCGAAACATTCAGTACTTC.

The J gene is TRBJ2-1, the V gene TRBV5-1, with D possibly matching TRBD2 (5 bases). The CDR3 consists of 13 residues. CDR1 is SGHRS, CDR2 YFSETQ, per germline. V lost 8 bases to trimming and J lost 10 bases, with 19 bases between them. Here the CDR3 reads CASGLTREGEQFF. The CDR3 region has the DNA TGCGCCAGTGGACTGACGAGAGAAGGCGAGCAGTTCTTC.

The chain links TRBV6-5 to TRBJ1-4; 10 bases align to TRBD1. CDR3 length: 15 residues. V shed 5 bases and J 8 bases; nucleotides not matched to a gene: 8. CDR1 is MNHEY, CDR2 SVGAGI, per germline. The CDR3 protein is CASSPPGTGVEKLFF. Here the CDR3 DNA reads TGTGCCAGCAGTCCCCCCGGGACAGGGGTCGAAAAACTGTTTTTT.

The chain uses TRBV6-6 and TRBJ2-4, with D uncertain. The CDR3 contains 14 residues. The V gene lost 0 bases and the J gene lost 2 bases, with 5 bases spanning the gap. CDR1 is MNHNY and CDR2 is SVGAGI in the germline V gene (reference sequence). The CDR3 coding sequence is TGTGCCAGCAGTTACTCTAGCTCCAAAAACATTCAGTACTTC. It yields the protein CASSYSSSKNIQYF.

The chain is built from TRBV28 and TRBJ2-7; 8 bases are a match to TRBD1. V was pared by 7 bases and J by 3 bases, with 8 bases of the junction left unmatched. The CDR3 sequence is 14 residues long. Germline V gene lookup returns CDR1 MDHEN and CDR2 SYDVKM. The CDR3: CASTRGDRSYEQYF. The DNA of the CDR3 is TGTGCCAGCACCCGAGGGGACAGGAGCTACGAGCAGTACTTC.

The chain joins TRBV15 to TRBJ1-2; 8 bases are shared with TRBD1. Per germline, CDR1 LNHNV and CDR2 YYDKDF (reference sequence). The V gene end was trimmed by 3 bases and the J gene end by 6 bases; junction bases not matched to a gene: 3. The CDR3 is 13 residues long. CDR3 nucleotides: TGTGCCACCAGCAGGGGGACAGGCGATGGCTACACCTTC. Translation: CATSRGTGDGYTF. Supplemented by reference TRBV15 and TRBJ1-2, the full variable domain reads DAMVIQNPRYQVTQFGKPVTLSCSQTLNHNVMYWYQQKSSQAPKLLFHYYDKDFNNEADTPDNFQSRRPNTSFCFLDIRSPGLGDTAMYLCATSRGTGDGYTFGSGTRLTVV.

This sequence joins TRBV25-1 and TRBJ1-1; TRBD1 matches 8 bases. Germline assignment: CDR1 MGHDK and CDR2 SYGVNS. The V segment lost 2 bases and the J segment 0 bases; nucleotides outside the gene matches: 11. The CDR3 length is 18 residues. The CDR3 is CASSEGGSPGQVNTEAFF. CDR3 bases: TGTGCCAGCAGTGAAGGGGGGTCACCGGGACAGGTGAACACTGAAGCTTTCTTT.

The V and J genes are TRBV2 and TRBJ1-1, with D possibly being TRBD1 (5 bases). Trimming took off 2 bases at V and 5 bases at J, with 18 bases between the two ends. CDR1 and CDR2 from the germline V gene are SNHLY and FYNNEI. CDR3 length equals 16 residues. The CDR3 coding sequence is TGTGCCAGCAGTGAAATAGGCCAGGGAATAGGGACTGAAGCTTTCTTT. Protein product: CASSEIGQGIGTEAFF.

This chain joins TRBV10-2 and TRBJ1-2; no reliable D call. Germline loops: CDR1 WSHSY, CDR2 SAAADI. V was clipped by 2 bases and J by 1 base, with 8 bases between them. The CDR3 extends over 14 amino acids. The CDR3 is CASSEPGSNYGYTF. CDR3 nucleotides: TGCGCCAGCAGTGAGCCGGGAAGTAACTATGGCTACACCTTC.

The CDR3 coding sequence is TGTGCCAGCAGCTTATCCCGGACTAGCGCAGAGACCCAGTACTTC. Amino acid sequence: CASSLSRTSAETQYF. The gene calls are TRBV7-2 and TRBJ2-5; 9 bases are shared with TRBD2. Trimming at V came to 2 bases and at J to 4 bases, leaving 5 bases not matched to a gene. CDR3 length equals 15 residues. The germline V gene encodes CDR1 SGHTA and CDR2 FQGNSA. Combining the CDR3 with reference TRBV7-2 and TRBJ2-5 gives the whole variable domain GAGVSQSPSNKVTEKGKDVELRCDPISGHTALYWYRQSLGQGLEFLIYFQGNSAPDKSGLPSDRFSAERTGGSVSTLTIQRTQQEDSAVYLCASSLSRTSAETQYFGPGTRLLVL.

The rearrangement uses TRBV9 and TRBJ2-7; the D gene is possibly TRBD2 (7 bases). CDR3 length: 14 residues. The germline V gene encodes CDR1 SGDLS and CDR2 YYNGEE. Trimming removed 7 bases from V and 1 base from J, with 15 bases in between. CDR3 residues: CASAKGGGSYEQYF. CDR3 bases: TGTGCCAGCGCGAAGGGGGGGGGATCCTACGAGCAGTACTTC.

J is TRBJ2-7 and V is TRBV6-6; tentative D call: TRBD2 (5 bases). CDR1 MNHNY and CDR2 SVGAGI come from the germline V gene (reference sequence). This CDR3 has 15 residues. V lost 5 bases and J lost 0, with 14 bases in between. The CDR3 coding sequence is TGTGCCAGCAGTCAACCGGGAAGATCCTCCTACGAGCAGTACTTC. Translated, it gives CASSQPGRSSYEQYF.

This chain links TRBV7-9 with TRBJ1-1; weak D call: TRBD1 (6 bases). Between the trimmed V and J ends, which lost 1 base and 7 bases, there was a span of 19 bases. The CDR3 runs to 16 residues. Germline-derived CDR1 and CDR2 are SEHNR and FQNEAQ (reference sequence). The CDR3 DNA reads TGTGCCAGCAGCTTAGGGGGGCCTGGCGTCGGCGGTGAAGCTTTCTTT. Encoded protein: CASSLGGPGVGGEAFF.

The chain is built from TRBV9 and TRBJ1-2; 7 positions match TRBD1. From germline, CDR1 is SGDLS and CDR2 YYNGEE. The CDR3 contains 14 residues. Losses at the gene ends were 0 bases for V and 4 bases for J; bases not matched to a gene: 3. CDR3 nucleotide sequence: TGTGCCAGCAGCGTAGGGGACAGAGTCTATGGCTACACCTTC. Translated, it gives CASSVGDRVYGYTF.